The clone carrying this T cell receptor (beta chain) was observed a handful of times. This entry is derived from a study of early T cells in non-severe SARS-CoV-2 infection. Researchers attached unique molecular identifiers to individual cDNA molecules. One entry per CDR3 protein results from TCRdb running MiXCR on the 5' RACE reads. Of 45,000 to 55,000 distinct CDR3 sequences listed, roughly 12% are singletons. Trimming at V came to 6 bases and at J to 2 bases, leaving 7 bases not matched to a gene. The CDR3 consists of 14 residues. Germline CDR1 MNHEY, CDR2 SVGAGI. The sample was whole blood. The clonotype comes from an adult who was a healthcare worker with PCR-confirmed SARS-CoV-2 infection or an uninfected control (not recorded which). V and J are TRBV6-5 and TRBJ2-7, with 7 bases aligning to TRBD1. Here the CDR3 DNA reads TGTGCCAGCAGGGCCCGACAGGGCCCCTACGAGCAGTACTTC. Translating it yields CASRARQGPYEQYF.